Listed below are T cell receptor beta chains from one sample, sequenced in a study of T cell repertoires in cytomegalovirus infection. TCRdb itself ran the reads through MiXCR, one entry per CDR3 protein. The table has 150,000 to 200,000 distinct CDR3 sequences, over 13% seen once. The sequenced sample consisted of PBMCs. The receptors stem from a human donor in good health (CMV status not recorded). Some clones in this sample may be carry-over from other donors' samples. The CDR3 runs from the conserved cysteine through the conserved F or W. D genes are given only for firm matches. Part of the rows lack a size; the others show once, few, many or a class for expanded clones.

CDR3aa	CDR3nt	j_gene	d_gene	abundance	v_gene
CASSENVGDEQFF	TGTGCCAGCAGTGAGAATGTGGGGGATGAGCAGTTCTTC	TRBJ2-1	-	-	TRBV25-1
CASAVGSSYNEQFF	TGTGCCAGCGCCGTCGGGAGTTCCTACAATGAGCAGTTCTTC	TRBJ2-1	-	-	TRBV2
CASSVYLRDTGFGYGYTF	TGTGCCAGTAGTGTCTACCTCCGGGACACAGGCTTCGGCTATGGCTACACCTTC	TRBJ1-2	-	few	TRBV19
CASSLRWGSGDTQYF	TGTGCCAGCAGCTTGCGGTGGGGCTCGGGAGATACGCAGTATTTT	TRBJ2-3	-	-	TRBV5-4
CASSFLSGYWDEQYF	TGTGCCAGCAGCTTCCTATCAGGATATTGGGACGAGCAGTACTTC	TRBJ2-7	-	few	TRBV7-9
CASKREGGSGTGELFF	TGTGCCAGCAAACGCGAGGGTGGGAGTGGCACCGGGGAGCTGTTTTTT	TRBJ2-2	-	many	TRBV2
CATSVRAVSLDEQYF	TGTGCCACCAGCGTCCGGGCCGTAAGCTTGGACGAGCAGTACTTC	TRBJ2-7	-	-	TRBV15
CASSTGTYTEAFF	TGTGCCAGCAGTACGGGAACGTACACTGAAGCTTTCTTT	TRBJ1-1	-	few	TRBV6-6
CASSQAASGRVTDTQYF	TGTGCCAGTAGCCAAGCGGCTAGCGGGAGAGTAACAGATACGCAGTATTTT	TRBJ2-3	TRBD2	few	TRBV19
CASSWRDTGELFF	TGTGCCAGCAGTTGGCGCGACACCGGGGAGCTGTTTTTT	TRBJ2-2	-	-	TRBV6-2/TRBV6-3
CASSLGQSNTIYF	TGTGCCAGCAGCTTGGGACAGTCAAACACCATATATTTT	TRBJ1-3	TRBD1	many	TRBV7-9
CASSEGYNEQFF	TGTGCCAGCAGCGAGGGATACAATGAGCAGTTCTTC	TRBJ2-1	-	many	TRBV6-2/TRBV6-3
CASSVQGRTSDTQYF	TGTGCCAGCAGTGTACAAGGCCGGACCTCAGATACGCAGTATTTT	TRBJ2-3	-	few	TRBV2
CASQQGDAYEQYF	TGTGCCAGTCAACAGGGAGATGCCTACGAGCAGTACTTC	TRBJ2-7	-	few	TRBV12-3/TRBV12-4
CASSLLGGADGYTF	TGTGCCAGCAGCTTATTGGGGGGGGCGGATGGCTACACCTTC	TRBJ1-2	-	-	TRBV7-9
CASSPTAVPGNGYTF	TGTGCCAGCAGCCCAACTGCCGTCCCGGGGAATGGCTACACCTTC	TRBJ1-2	-	many	TRBV7-2